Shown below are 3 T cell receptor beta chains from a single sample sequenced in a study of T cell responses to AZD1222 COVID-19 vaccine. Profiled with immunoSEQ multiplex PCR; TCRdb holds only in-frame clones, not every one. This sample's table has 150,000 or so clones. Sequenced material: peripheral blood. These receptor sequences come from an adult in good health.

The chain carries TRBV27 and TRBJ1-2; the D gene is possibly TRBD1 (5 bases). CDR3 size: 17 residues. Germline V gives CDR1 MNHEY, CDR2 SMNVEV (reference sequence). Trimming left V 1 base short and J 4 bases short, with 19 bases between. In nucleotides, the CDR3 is TGTGCCAGCAGTTTATACCAGGGTGTCTCTAGTTTCTATGGCTACACCTTC. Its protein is CASSLYQGVSSFYGYTF.

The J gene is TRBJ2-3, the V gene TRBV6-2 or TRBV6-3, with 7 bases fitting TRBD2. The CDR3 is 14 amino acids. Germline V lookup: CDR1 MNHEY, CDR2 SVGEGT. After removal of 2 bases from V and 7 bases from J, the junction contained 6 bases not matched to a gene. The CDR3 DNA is TGTGCCAGCAGTTACGCGGGGCGGGGGAATACGCAGTATTTT. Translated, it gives CASSYAGRGNTQYF.

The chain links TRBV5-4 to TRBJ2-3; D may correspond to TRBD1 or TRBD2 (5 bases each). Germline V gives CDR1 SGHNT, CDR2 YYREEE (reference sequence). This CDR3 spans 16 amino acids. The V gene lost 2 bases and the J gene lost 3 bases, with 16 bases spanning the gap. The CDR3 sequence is CASSFRDRPGTDTQYF. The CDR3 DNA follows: TGTGCCAGCAGCTTTCGGGACCGACCAGGGACAGATACGCAGTATTTT.